This T cell receptor (beta chain) was sequenced for a study of blood T cell repertoires in COVID-19. Overall study context: Italy, Spain and the United States were the sources of the convalescent and acute COVID-19 samples. Sources were T cells, B-cell-depleted T cells, or PBMCs; the material itself was cDNA or gDNA.

TCRdb keeps only in-frame clones here, not all; method: immunoSEQ multiplex PCR. The top ten hold less than 15% of the sample, which has hundreds of thousands of clones, about 86% seen once. Germline V gives CDR1 KGHSH, CDR2 LQKENI. The CDR3 extends over 15 amino acids. Trimming removed 3 bases from V and 6 bases from J; junction bases left unmatched: 8. The sample consisted of peripheral blood. The J gene is TRBJ2-3, the V gene TRBV18, with 8 bases aligning to TRBD2. This receptor was obtained from a woman aged 70-85 years with COVID-19, enrolled during active disease. The CDR3 sequence: CASSPGSGGEDTQYF. CDR3 coding DNA: TGTGCCAGCTCACCGGGGAGCGGGGGCGAGGATACGCAGTATTTT.